This T cell receptor (beta chain) was recorded in a study of T cell changes during pregnancy in multiple sclerosis. The CDR3 spans 15 residues. V lost 3 bases to trimming and J lost 0 bases; unmatched junction nucleotides: 0. The V gene's germline CDR1 is SGHTA and CDR2 FQGNSA. About this clone: The same CDR3 arises from other DNA sequences in this sample as well.

Sequencing was performed with immunoSEQ multiplex PCR; in TCRdb, only in-frame clones are kept and a portion is missing. The table has over 25,000 clones, over 85% seen once. The chain links TRBV7-2 to TRBJ2-1; TRBD2 agrees at 9 bases. The TCR originated in a female donor with multiple sclerosis, enrolled in a pregnancy study. The sample in question was CD4+ T cells from peripheral blood mononuclear cells, obtained in the first trimester of pregnancy. CDR3 nucleotides: TGTGCCAGCAGCTTGCGGGGGGGCTCCTACAATGAGCAGTTCTTC. Translating it yields CASSLRGGSYNEQFF.